These T cell receptor beta chains were read from a single sample in a study of neurological immune-mediated disorders. TCRdb analysed the 5' RACE reads with MiXCR anew, one entry per CDR3 protein. Found here are tens of thousands of distinct CDR3 sequences, more than 3.5% of them singletons; the top ten hold roughly 2.8%. Specimen: PBMCs. Receptor source: a man in his forties or fifties with multiple sclerosis. The CDR3 runs from the conserved cysteine through the conserved F or W. A D gene is named only where the DNA matches it firmly. Part of the rows lack a size; the others show once, few, many or a class for expanded clones.

V: TRBV4-3
J: TRBJ2-1
D: NA
size: many
CDR3: CASSQEFHNEQFF
DNA: TGCGCCAGCAGCCAGGAATTTCACAATGAGCAGTTCTTC

V: TRBV5-1
J: TRBJ2-1
D: TRBD2
size: many
CDR3: CASSLVLAGGRNEQFF
DNA: TGCGCCAGCAGCTTGGTTCTAGCGGGGGGGCGAAATGAGCAGTTCTTC

V: TRBV5-1
J: TRBJ2-7
D: TRBD1
size: many
CDR3: CASSLNSARGLYEQYF
DNA: TGCGCCAGCAGCTTGAACTCTGCCAGGGGGTTGTACGAGCAGTACTTC

V: TRBV19
J: TRBJ2-3
D: NA
size: many
CDR3: CASSLGRADTQYF
DNA: TGTGCCAGTAGCCTGGGAAGGGCAGATACGCAGTATTTT

V: TRBV29-1
J: TRBJ2-7
D: NA
size: many
CDR3: CSVESTDSYEQYF
DNA: TGCAGCGTTGAAAGTACCGACTCCTACGAGCAGTACTTC

V: TRBV5-1
J: TRBJ2-1
D: TRBD1
size: NA
CDR3: CATGQGSSSYNEQFF
DNA: TGCGCCACGGGACAGGGGTCCAGCTCCTACAATGAGCAGTTCTTC

V: TRBV7-2
J: TRBJ2-1
D: TRBD2
size: many
CDR3: CASSLNSGGYNEQFF
DNA: TGTGCCAGCAGCCTCAATAGCGGGGGGTACAATGAGCAGTTCTTC

V: TRBV24-1
J: TRBJ1-6
D: NA
size: many
CDR3: CATSDKRQSSSYNSPLHF
DNA: TGTGCCACCAGTGACAAGAGACAATCGAGCTCCTATAATTCACCCCTCCACTTT

V: TRBV5-6
J: TRBJ1-1
D: NA
size: many
CDR3: CASSLSGGARTEAFF
DNA: TGTGCCAGCAGCTTATCGGGGGGCGCCCGGACTGAAGCTTTCTTT

V: TRBV28
J: TRBJ1-1
D: NA
size: many
CDR3: CASSSVAGLGTEAFF
DNA: TGTGCCAGCAGTTCAGTTGCGGGGTTGGGCACTGAAGCTTTCTTT

V: TRBV7-2
J: TRBJ2-5
D: NA
size: many
CDR3: CASSLDRDQTETQYF
DNA: TGTGCCAGCAGCTTAGATCGGGACCAAACGGAGACCCAGTACTTC

V: TRBV28
J: TRBJ2-2
D: NA
size: few
CDR3: CASSPPGRGELFF
DNA: TGTGCCAGCAGTCCCCCGGGGCGCGGGGAGCTGTTTTTT

V: TRBV3-1
J: TRBJ2-3
D: NA
size: NA
CDR3: CASSTLWETTLGDTDTQYF
DNA: TGTGCCAGCAGCACCCTTTGGGAGACTACCCTAGGAGACACAGATACGCAGTATTTT

V: TRBV7-6
J: TRBJ1-4
D: NA
size: many
CDR3: CASSSGSAILGEKLFF
DNA: TGTGCCAGCAGCTCAGGTTCCGCCATTCTTGGTGAAAAACTGTTTTTT

V: TRBV6-5
J: TRBJ2-7
D: NA
size: NA
CDR3: CASSYVPLSSYEQYF
DNA: TGTGCCAGCAGTTACGTTCCCCTGAGCTCCTACGAGCAGTACTTC

V: TRBV4-3
J: TRBJ2-1
D: NA
size: many
CDR3: CASSQDRDNYQFF
DNA: TGCGCCAGCAGCCAAGATCGGGACAATTATCAGTTCTTC

V: TRBV27
J: TRBJ2-7
D: TRBD1
size: NA
CDR3: CASRQGSSYEQYF
DNA: TGTGCCAGCAGACAGGGGTCCTCCTACGAGCAGTACTTC